The entry that follows covers one TCR beta chain sequence. The antigen remains unidentified. Some clones are missing from TCRdb's copy, which holds only in-frame ones; the method was immunoSEQ multiplex PCR. Of 30,000 to 40,000 clones in the sample, about 94% were seen once. Systemic immunosuppression or autoimmune disease history was grounds to exclude patients. Samples were taken at baseline and on day 1 of cycles 4 and 7. This sample stems from a study of OX40 agonist ivuxolimab in advanced cancers. Findings and caveats of the study: Clonal expansion was seen in CD4+ and CD8+ blood T cells by week 6 at 0.1 to 3.0 mg/kg.

Sample: CD4+ or CD8+ T cells sorted from blood, taken in a trial of the OX40 agonist ivuxolimab. The TCR was taken from an adult with an advanced solid tumor such as melanoma, head and neck, liver or kidney cancer.

The CDR3 DNA reads TGTGCCAGTAGTTCGGGGCCAGGGCCGGACACTGAAGCTTTCTTT. It yields the protein CASSSGPGPDTEAFF. This rearrangement joins TRBV19 to TRBJ1-1; maybe TRBD1 (5 bases). The CDR3 is made up of 15 amino acids. In germline, CDR1 is LNHDA, CDR2 SQIVND (reference sequence). Trimming left V 5 bases short and J 3 bases short, with 16 bases between.